This entry lists 9 T cell receptor beta chains sequenced from one sample in a study of cytomegalovirus exposure and HLA in healthy donors. The PCR had 60 Vbeta and 13 Jbeta primers. Produced via immunoSEQ multiplex PCR; TCRdb's table is partial and in-frame only. The data show 150,000 to 200,000 clones, about 75% seen once. The sample taken for sequencing was PBMCs. These receptors were obtained from a man between 18 and 35 years old in good health and CMV-seropositive.

The chain recombines TRBV30 with TRBJ2-1; 12 nucleotides line up with TRBD2. CDR3 size: 14 residues. Germline lookup yields CDR1 GTSNPN and CDR2 SVGIG (reference sequence). J lost 5 bases, V lost 8 bases, and 7 bases had no gene match. CDR3 residues: CAGRTSGINNEQFF. Here the CDR3 DNA reads TGTGCCGGAAGGACTAGCGGGATAAACAATGAGCAGTTCTTC.

CDR3 DNA sequence: TGCAGCGTTGCAGGGCTTAGCAATCAGCCCCAGCATTTT. It encodes CSVAGLSNQPQHF. This chain uses TRBV29-1 with TRBJ1-5, with D possibly matching TRBD1 (5 bases). Germline V gene lookup returns CDR1 SQVTM and CDR2 ANQGSEA. The V end lost 4 bases, the J end lost 0 bases, and 7 bases lay between the germline ends. The CDR3 spans 13 residues.

This clone was found once. The rearrangement uses TRBV27 and TRBJ1-1, with D possibly TRBD1 on 6 matching bases. The CDR3 is 14 residues long. Trimming shortened V by 3 bases and J by 11 bases, and 19 bases separated the two germline ends. Germline-derived CDR1 and CDR2 are MNHEY and SMNVEV (reference sequence). CDR3 sequence reads: CASSFRRGGDVAFF. The CDR3 DNA is TGTGCCAGCAGTTTTAGAAGGGGGGGAGACGTGGCTTTCTTT.

The chain has TRBV5-1 and TRBJ1-2, with 10 positions matching TRBD1. After removal of 0 bases from V and 0 bases from J, the junction contained 11 bases not matched to a gene. Germline V lookup: CDR1 SGHRS, CDR2 YFSETQ. CDR3 size: 19 residues. The CDR3 loop reads CASSLDEGQGPTTNYGYTF. In DNA form, the CDR3 reads TGCGCCAGCAGCTTGGATGAGGGACAGGGGCCAACCACTAACTATGGCTACACCTTC. Full variable domain (rest looked up from reference TRBV5-1 and TRBJ1-2): KAGVTQTPRYLIKTRGQQVTLSCSPISGHRSVSWYQQTPGQGLQFLFEYFSETQRNKGNFPGRFSGRQFSNSRSEMNVSTLELGDSALYLCASSLDEGQGPTTNYGYTFGSGTRLTVV.

The chain recombines TRBV10-3 with TRBJ1-5; 7 bases are a match to TRBD1. In germline, CDR1 is ENHRY, CDR2 SYGVKD. The V segment lost 4 bases and the J segment 0 bases; nucleotides outside the gene matches: 9. This CDR3 is 17 amino acids long. Written as DNA, the CDR3 is TGTGCCATCAGTGTTACAGGGGCCCTGAATAGCAATCAGCCCCAGCATTTT. Translating gives CAISVTGALNSNQPQHF.

The V and J genes are TRBV14 and TRBJ1-2; no clear D. Germline-derived CDR1 and CDR2 are SGHDN and FVKESK. Trimming left V 4 bases short and J 0 bases short, with 6 bases between. This CDR3 is 13 amino acids long. The CDR3 loop reads CASSLGANYGYTF. The CDR3 DNA is TGTGCCAGCAGCCTCGGTGCTAACTATGGCTACACCTTC.

The chain couples TRBV2 to TRBJ1-1; maybe TRBD1 (5 bases). This CDR3 comprises 12 residues. V lost 4 bases to trimming and J lost 5 bases, with 8 bases between them. CDR1 is SNHLY and CDR2 is FYNNEI in the germline V gene. CDR3 nucleotides: TGTGCCAGCAGTGCCCGACAGACTGAAGCTTTCTTT. Translated, it gives CASSARQTEAFF.

This sequence joins TRBV4-1 and TRBJ1-2; 7 bases match TRBD1. The trim removed 2 bases at V and 0 bases at J, leaving 12 bases unmatched. The V gene's germline CDR1 is MGHRA and CDR2 YSYEKL. There are 18 residues in the CDR3. CDR3 loop: CASSQPGQKATANYGYTF. CDR3 nucleotides: TGCGCCAGCAGCCAACCGGGACAGAAGGCAACAGCTAACTATGGCTACACCTTC.

V and J are TRBV2 and TRBJ2-1; the match to TRBD2 covers 16 bases. The CDR3 sequence is 16 residues long. Losses at the gene ends were 4 bases for V and 8 bases for J; bases not matched to a gene: 5. Per the germline V gene, CDR1 is SNHLY and CDR2 is FYNNEI. CDR3 sequence reads: CASSGPGLAGGYEQFF. CDR3 nucleotides: TGTGCCAGCAGTGGCCCGGGACTAGCGGGAGGGTATGAGCAGTTCTTC.